This T cell receptor (beta chain) was recovered during a study of T-cell reconstitution after alpha-beta-depleted transplantation in children. Findings and limits, study-wide: In some patients, recipient T cells and intrathymic progenitors surviving conditioning explained high day-60 diversity. Reported findings indicate that, about two months after transplant, alpha-beta T cells came from several hundred expanded clones, which were derived from non-depleted graft cells.

The CDR3 spans 12 residues. Trimming removed 0 bases from V and 9 bases from J, with 7 bases in between. Germline V CDR1 and CDR2: SGHRS, YFSETQ. A library of TCRbeta sequences, prepared with unique molecular identifiers, was generated. Each CDR3 protein is one row after TCRdb ran MiXCR on the PCR reads. Of 250,000 or so distinct CDR3 sequences listed, roughly 7.7% were seen once; the top ten hold 6% to 7%. This clonotype was detected many times. Its antigen is not identified. The TCR was taken from a male patient younger than 18 who had a stem cell transplant for acute lymphoblastic leukemia, so the T cells may come from the graft donor. The gene calls are TRBV5-1 and TRBJ2-1, with D tentatively TRBD1 (5 bases). The starting material was PBMCs, mostly from graft donor cells, obtained 180 days after TCRalphabeta/CD19-depleted stem cell transplant. CDR3 region: CASSLGGLEQFF. The CDR3 DNA reads TGCGCCAGCAGCTTGGGGGGCCTTGAGCAGTTCTTC. Based on the CDR3 plus reference TRBV5-1 and TRBJ2-1, the full variable domain is KAGVTQTPRYLIKTRGQQVTLSCSPISGHRSVSWYQQTPGQGLQFLFEYFSETQRNKGNFPGRFSGRQFSNSRSEMNVSTLELGDSALYLCASSLGGLEQFFGPGTRLTVL.